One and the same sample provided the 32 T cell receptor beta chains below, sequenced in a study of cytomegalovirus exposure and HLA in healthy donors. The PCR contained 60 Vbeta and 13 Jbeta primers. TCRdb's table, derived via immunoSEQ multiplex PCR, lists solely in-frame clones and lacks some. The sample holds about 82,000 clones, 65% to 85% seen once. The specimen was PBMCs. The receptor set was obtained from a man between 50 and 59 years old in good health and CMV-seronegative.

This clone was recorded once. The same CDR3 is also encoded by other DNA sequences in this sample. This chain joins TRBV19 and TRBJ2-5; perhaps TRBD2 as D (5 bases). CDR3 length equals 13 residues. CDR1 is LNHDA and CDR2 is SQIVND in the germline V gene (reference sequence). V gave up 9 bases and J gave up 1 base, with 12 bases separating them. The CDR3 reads CASSERGQETQYF. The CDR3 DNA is TGTGCCAGCAGTGAACGGGGCCAAGAGACCCAGTACTTC.

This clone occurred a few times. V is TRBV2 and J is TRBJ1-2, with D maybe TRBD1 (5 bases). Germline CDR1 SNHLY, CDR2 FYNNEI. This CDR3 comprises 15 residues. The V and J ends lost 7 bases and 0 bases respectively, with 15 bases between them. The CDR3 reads CASKEGQGANYGYTF. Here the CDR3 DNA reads TGTGCCAGCAAGGAGGGGCAGGGAGCTAACTATGGCTACACCTTC.

The CDR3 spells CASSLTERGTEAFF. CDR3 nucleotides: TGTGCCAGCAGCCTGACTGAAAGGGGCACTGAAGCTTTCTTT. The chain recombines TRBV11-1 with TRBJ1-1; D perhaps matches TRBD1 (5 bases). The CDR3 totals 14 residues. With 5 bases removed from V and 4 bases from J, the gap between germline ends came to 14 bases. Germline-derived CDR1 and CDR2 are SGHAT and FQDESV (reference sequence).

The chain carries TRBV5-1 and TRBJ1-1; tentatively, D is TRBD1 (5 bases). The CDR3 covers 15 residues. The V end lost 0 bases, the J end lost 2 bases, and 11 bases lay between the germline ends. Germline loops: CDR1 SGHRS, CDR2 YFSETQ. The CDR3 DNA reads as TGCGCCAGCAGCTTGGGCTCGACAGCAAACACTGAAGCTTTCTTT. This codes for CASSLGSTANTEAFF.

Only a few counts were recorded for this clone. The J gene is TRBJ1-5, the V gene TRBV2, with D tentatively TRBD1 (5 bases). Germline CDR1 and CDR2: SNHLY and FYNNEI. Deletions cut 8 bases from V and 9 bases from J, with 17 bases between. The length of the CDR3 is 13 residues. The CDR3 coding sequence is TGTGCCAGCGCCAGGAGCAGGGATTGGCCCCAGCATTTT. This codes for CASARSRDWPQHF.

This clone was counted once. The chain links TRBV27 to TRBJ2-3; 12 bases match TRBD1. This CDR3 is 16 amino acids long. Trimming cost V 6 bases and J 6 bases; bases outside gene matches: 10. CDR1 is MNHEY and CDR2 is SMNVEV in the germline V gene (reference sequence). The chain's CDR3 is CASRIAPGQGADTQYF. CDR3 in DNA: TGTGCCAGCAGGATCGCACCGGGACAGGGGGCGGATACGCAGTATTTT.

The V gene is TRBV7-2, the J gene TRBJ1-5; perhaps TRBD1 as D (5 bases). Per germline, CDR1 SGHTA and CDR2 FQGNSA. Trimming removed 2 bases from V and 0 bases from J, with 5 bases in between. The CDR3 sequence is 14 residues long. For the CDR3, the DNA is TGTGCCAGCAGCTTACAGGGTAGCAATCAGCCCCAGCATTTT. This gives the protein CASSLQGSNQPQHF.

The CDR3 spells CASSRGGWMGDTQYF. For the CDR3, the DNA is TGTGCCAGCAGCAGAGGAGGTTGGATGGGCGATACGCAGTATTTT. V usage is TRBV21-1 and J usage is TRBJ2-3; the table's D call of TRBD2 was not tested on the DNA. TRBV21-1 is a listed pseudogene. CDR3 length equals 15 residues.

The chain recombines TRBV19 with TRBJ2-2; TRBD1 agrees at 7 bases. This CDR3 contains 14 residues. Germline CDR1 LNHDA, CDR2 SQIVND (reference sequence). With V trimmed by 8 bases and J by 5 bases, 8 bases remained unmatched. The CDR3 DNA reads TGTGCCAGTGGTCCGAGCAGGGGGACCGGGGAGCTGTTTTTT. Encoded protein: CASGPSRGTGELFF.

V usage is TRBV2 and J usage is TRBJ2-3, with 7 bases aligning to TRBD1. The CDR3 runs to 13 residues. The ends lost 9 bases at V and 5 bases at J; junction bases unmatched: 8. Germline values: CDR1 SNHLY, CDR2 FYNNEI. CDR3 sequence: CASSLQGRDTQYF. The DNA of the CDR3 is TGTGCCAGTTCCTTACAGGGGAGAGATACGCAGTATTTT.

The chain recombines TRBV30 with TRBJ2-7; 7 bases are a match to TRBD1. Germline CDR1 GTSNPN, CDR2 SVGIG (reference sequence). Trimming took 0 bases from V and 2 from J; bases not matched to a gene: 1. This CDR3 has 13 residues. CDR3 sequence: CAWSVGTAYEQYF. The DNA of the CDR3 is TGTGCCTGGAGTGTAGGGACAGCCTACGAGCAGTACTTC.

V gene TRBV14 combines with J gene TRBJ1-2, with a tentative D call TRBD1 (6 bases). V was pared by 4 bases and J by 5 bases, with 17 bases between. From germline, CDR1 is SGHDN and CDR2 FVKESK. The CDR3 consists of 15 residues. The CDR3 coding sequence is TGTGCCAGCAGCCGTTCGAAACAGGGTTCTTATGGCTACACCTTC. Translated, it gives CASSRSKQGSYGYTF.

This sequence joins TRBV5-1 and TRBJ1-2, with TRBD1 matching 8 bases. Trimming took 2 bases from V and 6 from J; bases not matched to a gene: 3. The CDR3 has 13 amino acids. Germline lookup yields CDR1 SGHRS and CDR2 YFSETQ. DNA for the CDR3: TGCGCCAGCAGCTTCACAGGGGGGGATGGCTACACCTTC. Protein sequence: CASSFTGGDGYTF.

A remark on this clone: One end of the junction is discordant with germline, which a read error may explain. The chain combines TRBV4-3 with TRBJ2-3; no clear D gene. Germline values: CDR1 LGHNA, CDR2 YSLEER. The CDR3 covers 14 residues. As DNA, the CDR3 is TGCGCCAGCAGCCGGAAAGGATCCACAGACACGCAGTATTTT. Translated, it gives CASSRKGSTDTQYF.

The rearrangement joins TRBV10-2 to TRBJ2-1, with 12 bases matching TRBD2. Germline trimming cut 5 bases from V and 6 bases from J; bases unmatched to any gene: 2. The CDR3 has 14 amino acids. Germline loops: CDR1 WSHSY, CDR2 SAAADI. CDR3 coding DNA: TGCGCCAGCAGTATACTAGCGGGGGGCAATGAGCAGTTCTTC. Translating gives CASSILAGGNEQFF.

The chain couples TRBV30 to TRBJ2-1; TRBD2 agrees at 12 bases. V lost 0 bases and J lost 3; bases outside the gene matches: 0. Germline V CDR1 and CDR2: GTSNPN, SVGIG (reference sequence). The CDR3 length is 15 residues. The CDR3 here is CAWSVLAGGYNEQFF. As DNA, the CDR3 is TGTGCCTGGAGTGTACTAGCGGGGGGCTACAATGAGCAGTTCTTC. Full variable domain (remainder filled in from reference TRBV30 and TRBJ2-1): SQTIHQWPATLVQPVGSPLSLECTVEGTSNPNLYWYRQAAGRGLQLLFYSVGIGQISSEVPQNLSASRPQDRQFILSSKKLLLSDSGFYLCAWSVLAGGYNEQFFGPGTRLTVL.

The CDR3 loop reads CASSLVSGGETQYF. CDR3 in DNA: TGTGCCAGCAGCTTAGTGTCAGGTGGAGAGACCCAGTACTTC. This sequence joins TRBV7-9 and TRBJ2-5; the D is unclear. The CDR3 extends over 14 amino acids. Trimming stripped 1 base from V and 4 bases from J, with 10 bases between. The germline V gene encodes CDR1 SEHNR and CDR2 FQNEAQ (reference sequence).

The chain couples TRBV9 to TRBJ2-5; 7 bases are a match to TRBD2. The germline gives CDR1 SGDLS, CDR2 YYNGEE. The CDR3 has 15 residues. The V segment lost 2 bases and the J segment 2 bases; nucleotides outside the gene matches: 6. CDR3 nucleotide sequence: TGTGCCAGCAGCGTGGCGGGGGAACGACAAGAGACCCAGTACTTC. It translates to CASSVAGERQETQYF.

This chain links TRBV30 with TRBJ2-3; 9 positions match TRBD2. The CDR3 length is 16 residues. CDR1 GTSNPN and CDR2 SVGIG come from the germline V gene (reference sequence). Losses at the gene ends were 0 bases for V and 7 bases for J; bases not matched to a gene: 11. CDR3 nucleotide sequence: TGTGCCTGGAGTGTACTTGGCGGGGGGGCCGGGTATACGCAGTATTTT. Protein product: CAWSVLGGGAGYTQYF.

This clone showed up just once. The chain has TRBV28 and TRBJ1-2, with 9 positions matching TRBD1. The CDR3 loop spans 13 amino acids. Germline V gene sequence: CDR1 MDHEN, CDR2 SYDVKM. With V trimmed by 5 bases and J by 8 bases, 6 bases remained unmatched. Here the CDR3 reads CASSIQGARGYTF. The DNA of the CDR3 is TGTGCCAGCAGTATACAGGGGGCCAGAGGCTACACCTTC.

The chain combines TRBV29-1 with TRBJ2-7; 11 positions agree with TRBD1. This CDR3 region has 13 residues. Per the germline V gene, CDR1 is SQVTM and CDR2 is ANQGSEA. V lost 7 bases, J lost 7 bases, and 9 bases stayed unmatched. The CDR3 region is CSAGRGQGGEQYF. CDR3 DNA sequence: TGCAGCGCGGGAAGGGGACAGGGGGGGGAGCAGTACTTC.

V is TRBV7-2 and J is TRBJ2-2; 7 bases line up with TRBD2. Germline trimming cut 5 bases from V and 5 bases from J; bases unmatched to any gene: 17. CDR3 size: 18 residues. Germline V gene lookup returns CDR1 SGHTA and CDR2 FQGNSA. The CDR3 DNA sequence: TGTGCCAGCAGCCCTCCATCCGGCGGGGGAGCGGGAACCGGGGAGCTGTTTTTT. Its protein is CASSPPSGGGAGTGELFF.

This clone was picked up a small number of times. CDR3 sequence: CASSYTGTSSTDTQYF. CDR3 bases: TGTGCCAGCAGCTACACCGGGACTAGCAGCACAGATACGCAGTATTTT. The chain has TRBV7-8 and TRBJ2-3; 9 positions agree with TRBD2. The ends lost 4 bases at V and 0 bases at J; junction bases unmatched: 5. The germline gives CDR1 SGHVS, CDR2 FQNEAQ. There are 16 residues in the CDR3. The variable domain in full, with the rest retrieved from reference TRBV7-8 and TRBJ2-3, is GAGVSQSPRYKVAKRGQDVALRCDPISGHVSLFWYQQALGQGPEFLTYFQNEAQLDKSGLPSDRFFAERPEGSVSTLKIQRTQQEDSAVYLCASSYTGTSSTDTQYFGPGTRLTVL.

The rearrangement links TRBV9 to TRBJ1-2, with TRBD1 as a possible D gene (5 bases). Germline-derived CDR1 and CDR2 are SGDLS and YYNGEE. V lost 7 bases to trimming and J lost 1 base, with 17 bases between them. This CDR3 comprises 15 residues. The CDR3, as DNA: TGTGCCAGCCAGAGACAAGCGGGGGTTAACTATGGCTACACCTTC. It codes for CASQRQAGVNYGYTF.

This CDR3 reads CASSEQGAEQYF. Here the CDR3 DNA reads TGCGCCAGCAGTGAGCAGGGGGCCGAGCAGTACTTC. V gene TRBV10-1 combines with J gene TRBJ2-7, with 8 bases lining up with TRBD1. Looked up from germline, CDR1 is WNHNN and CDR2 is SYGVQD (reference sequence). The length of the CDR3 is 12 residues. Trimming took 2 bases from V and 6 from J; bases not matched to a gene: 0.

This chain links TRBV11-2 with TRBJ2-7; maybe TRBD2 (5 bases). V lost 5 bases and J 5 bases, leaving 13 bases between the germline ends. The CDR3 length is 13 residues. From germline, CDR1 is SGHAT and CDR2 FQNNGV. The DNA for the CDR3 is TGTGCCAGCAGCCCGAGGGAGTCCAACGAGCAGTACTTC. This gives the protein CASSPRESNEQYF. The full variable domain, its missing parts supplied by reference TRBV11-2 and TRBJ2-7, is EAGVAQSPRYKIIEKRQSVAFWCNPISGHATLYWYQQILGQGPKLLIQFQNNGVVDDSQLPKDRFSAERLKGVDSTLKIQPAKLEDSAVYLCASSPRESNEQYFGPGTRLTVT.

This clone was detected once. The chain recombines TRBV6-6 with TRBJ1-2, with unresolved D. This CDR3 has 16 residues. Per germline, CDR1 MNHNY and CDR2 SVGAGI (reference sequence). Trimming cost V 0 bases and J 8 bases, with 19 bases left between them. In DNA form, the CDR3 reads TGTGCCAGCAGTTACTCGATAAGCCCCGGGAGTTCGGGCTACACCTTC. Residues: CASSYSISPGSSGYTF.

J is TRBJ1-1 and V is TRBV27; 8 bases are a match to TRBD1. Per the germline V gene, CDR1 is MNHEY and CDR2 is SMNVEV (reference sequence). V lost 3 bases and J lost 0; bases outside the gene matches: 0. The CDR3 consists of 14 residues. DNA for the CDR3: TGTGCCAGCAGTTTGGACAGGGTGAACACTGAAGCTTTCTTT. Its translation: CASSLDRVNTEAFF.

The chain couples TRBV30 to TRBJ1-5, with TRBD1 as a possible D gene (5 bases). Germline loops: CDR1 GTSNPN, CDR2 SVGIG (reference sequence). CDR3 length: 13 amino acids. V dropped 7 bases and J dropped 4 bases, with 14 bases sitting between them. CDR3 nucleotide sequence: TGTGCCTCCTCCGGGGGGTTTAATCAGCCCCAGCATTTT. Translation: CASSGGFNQPQHF. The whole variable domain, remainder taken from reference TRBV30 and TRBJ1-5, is SQTIHQWPATLVQPVGSPLSLECTVEGTSNPNLYWYRQAAGRGLQLLFYSVGIGQISSEVPQNLSASRPQDRQFILSSKKLLLSDSGFYLCASSGGFNQPQHFGDGTRLSIL.

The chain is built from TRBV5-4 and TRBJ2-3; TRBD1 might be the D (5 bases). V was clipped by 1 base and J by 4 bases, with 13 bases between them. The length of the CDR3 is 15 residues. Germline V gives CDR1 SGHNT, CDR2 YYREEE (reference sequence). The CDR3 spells CASSLRLDRSDTQYF. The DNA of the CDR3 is TGTGCCAGCAGCTTGCGCCTAGACAGATCAGATACGCAGTATTTT. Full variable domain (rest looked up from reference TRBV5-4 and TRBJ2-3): ETGVTQSPTHLIKTRGQQVTLRCSSQSGHNTVSWYQQALGQGPQFIFQYYREEENGRGNFPPRFSGLQFPNYSSELNVNALELDDSALYLCASSLRLDRSDTQYFGPGTRLTVL.

In DNA form, the CDR3 reads TGTGCCAGCAGTTCGCGGGACAGGGCTGGAAACACCATATATTTT. Translation: CASSSRDRAGNTIYF. This sequence joins TRBV25-1 and TRBJ1-3; 9 positions agree with TRBD1. V shed 5 bases, J shed 2 bases, and the junction held 4 bases outside the gene matches. The V gene's germline CDR1 is MGHDK and CDR2 SYGVNS. The CDR3 runs 15 residues.

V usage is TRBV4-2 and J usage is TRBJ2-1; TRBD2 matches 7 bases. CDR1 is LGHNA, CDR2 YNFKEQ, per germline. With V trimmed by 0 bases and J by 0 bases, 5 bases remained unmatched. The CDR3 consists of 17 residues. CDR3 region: CASSQDLRTSSYNEQFF. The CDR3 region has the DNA TGTGCCAGCAGCCAAGATCTTAGGACTAGCTCCTACAATGAGCAGTTCTTC.